This is a list of T cell receptor beta chains from one sample in a study of T cells in localized non-small cell lung cancer. Sequencing was performed with immunoSEQ multiplex PCR; in TCRdb, only in-frame clones are kept and a portion is missing. Here the sample spans 30,000 or so clones, about 88% being singletons. This specimen was peripheral blood, taken before any cancer treatment. The receptors were gathered from a female donor at least 60 years old with stage III squamous cell lung carcinoma. Both conserved end residues are part of each CDR3. Clone size is shown for a subset of rows, as once, few, many or a class of expanded clone.

J gene: TRBJ1-1; V gene: TRBV6-4; clone size: NA; CDR3 protein: CASSQGWGTEAFF
J gene: TRBJ2-7; V gene: TRBV5-1; clone size: NA; CDR3 protein: CASSLLSLSYSYEQYF
J gene: TRBJ1-6; V gene: TRBV19; clone size: NA; CDR3 protein: CASSTLDTSYNSPLHF
J gene: TRBJ1-5; V gene: TRBV18; clone size: once; CDR3 protein: CASSPSQGRTQPQHF
J gene: TRBJ2-2; V gene: TRBV5-1; clone size: NA; CDR3 protein: CASSLGGTNTGELFF
J gene: TRBJ1-5; V gene: TRBV5-4; clone size: NA; CDR3 protein: CASSPGGSNQPQHF
J gene: TRBJ2-5; V gene: TRBV9; clone size: NA; CDR3 protein: CASSVGDTFFPGETQYF
J gene: TRBJ2-7; V gene: TRBV9; clone size: NA; CDR3 protein: CASSPRDGKTYEQYF
J gene: TRBJ2-2; V gene: TRBV18; clone size: NA; CDR3 protein: CASSPQITTGQSGELFF
J gene: TRBJ2-7; V gene: TRBV28; clone size: few; CDR3 protein: CASSLQHEQYF
J gene: TRBJ2-2; V gene: TRBV5-1; clone size: NA; CDR3 protein: CASRPSGGVNTGELFF
J gene: TRBJ2-1; V gene: TRBV28; clone size: NA; CDR3 protein: CASSLVGQRAPYNEQFF
J gene: TRBJ2-3; V gene: TRBV6-5; clone size: large; CDR3 protein: CASSWGSEADTQYF
J gene: TRBJ2-7; V gene: TRBV18; clone size: NA; CDR3 protein: CASSSTSGRALEQYF
J gene: TRBJ2-2; V gene: TRBV18; clone size: NA; CDR3 protein: CASSRREGNTGELFF
J gene: TRBJ1-6; V gene: TRBV6-5; clone size: NA; CDR3 protein: CASSRTGLSNSPLHF
J gene: TRBJ1-5; V gene: TRBV9; clone size: NA; CDR3 protein: CASSVSGSGPQHF
J gene: TRBJ1-1; V gene: TRBV25-1; clone size: NA; CDR3 protein: CASSEQGLTTEAFF
J gene: TRBJ2-1; V gene: TRBV15; clone size: NA; CDR3 protein: CATSRDQGTFHEQFF
J gene: TRBJ2-2; V gene: TRBV6-6; clone size: NA; CDR3 protein: CASSLGQGYTGELFF
J gene: TRBJ2-1; V gene: TRBV25-1; clone size: few; CDR3 protein: CASSGPRGGRAAYNEQFF
J gene: TRBJ2-1; V gene: TRBV5-8; clone size: NA; CDR3 protein: CASSPLLAGHSYNEQFF
J gene: TRBJ1-2; V gene: TRBV5-8; clone size: NA; CDR3 protein: CASSYRDTDNYGYTF
J gene: TRBJ2-7; V gene: TRBV7-6; clone size: NA; CDR3 protein: CASSLDWSSYEQYF
J gene: TRBJ1-5; V gene: TRBV28; clone size: NA; CDR3 protein: CASRIRTVYSNQPQHF
J gene: TRBJ1-4; V gene: TRBV2; clone size: NA; CDR3 protein: CASSDRDREKLFF